These T cell receptor beta chains were read from a single sample in a study of identical twins. TCRdb analysed the 5' RACE reads with MiXCR anew, one entry per CDR3 protein. The data show approximately 680,000 distinct CDR3 sequences, with just over 7% seen just once and less than 2% held by the top ten. The same specimen was also included in a second study, on yellow fever vaccine responses in identical twins.

The specimen was PBMCs. All receptors come from a young woman in good health. The conserved cysteine and the conserved F or W are not part of the CDR3 here.

V,J,CDR3
TRBV4-1,TRBJ2-3,ASSQEIGVRDTQY
TRBV12-3/TRBV12-4,TRBJ2-1,ASNRPGDEQF
TRBV5-1,TRBJ2-3,ASNYRTSGSPDTQY
TRBV9,TRBJ2-3,ASSTRLTDTQY
TRBV10-3,TRBJ2-3,AISLAGTTDTQY
TRBV5-6,TRBJ2-3,ASSLTGRTTSTDTQY
TRBV2,TRBJ2-1,AIPASSYNEQF
TRBV29-1,TRBJ2-3,SAEGQFTDTQY
TRBV10-3,TRBJ1-1,AISVQTSTEAF
TRBV6-1,TRBJ1-4,ASRHGRTPNEKLF
TRBV2,TRBJ2-7,ASSEVGLAGSEQY
TRBV5-1,TRBJ1-2,ASSPRGSNYGYT
TRBV27,TRBJ2-1,ASSLYREIGYNEQF
TRBV28,TRBJ2-5,ASSAPRGGHETQY
TRBV4-2,TRBJ2-1,ASSQESPLSSRYNEQF
TRBV2,TRBJ1-1,ASSEQGTSTEAF